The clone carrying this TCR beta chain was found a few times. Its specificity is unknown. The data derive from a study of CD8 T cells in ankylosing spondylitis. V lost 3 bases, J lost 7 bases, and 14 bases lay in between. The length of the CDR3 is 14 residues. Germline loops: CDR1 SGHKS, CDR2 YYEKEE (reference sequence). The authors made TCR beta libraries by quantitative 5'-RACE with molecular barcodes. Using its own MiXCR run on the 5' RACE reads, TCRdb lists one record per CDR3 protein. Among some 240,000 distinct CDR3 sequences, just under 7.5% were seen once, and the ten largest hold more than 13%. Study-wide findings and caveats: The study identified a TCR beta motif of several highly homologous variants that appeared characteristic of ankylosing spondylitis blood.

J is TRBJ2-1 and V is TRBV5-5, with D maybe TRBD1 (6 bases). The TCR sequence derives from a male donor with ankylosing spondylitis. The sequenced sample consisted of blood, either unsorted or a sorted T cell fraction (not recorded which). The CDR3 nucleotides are TGTGCCAGCAGCTCGGACAGTCCGTGGAATGAGCAGTTCTTC. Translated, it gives CASSSDSPWNEQFF. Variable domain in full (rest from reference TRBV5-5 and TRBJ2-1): DAGVTQSPTHLIKTRGQQVTLRCSPISGHKSVSWYQQVLGQGPQFIFQYYEKEERGRGNFPDRFSARQFPNYSSELNVNALLLGDSALYLCASSSDSPWNEQFFGPGTRLTVL.